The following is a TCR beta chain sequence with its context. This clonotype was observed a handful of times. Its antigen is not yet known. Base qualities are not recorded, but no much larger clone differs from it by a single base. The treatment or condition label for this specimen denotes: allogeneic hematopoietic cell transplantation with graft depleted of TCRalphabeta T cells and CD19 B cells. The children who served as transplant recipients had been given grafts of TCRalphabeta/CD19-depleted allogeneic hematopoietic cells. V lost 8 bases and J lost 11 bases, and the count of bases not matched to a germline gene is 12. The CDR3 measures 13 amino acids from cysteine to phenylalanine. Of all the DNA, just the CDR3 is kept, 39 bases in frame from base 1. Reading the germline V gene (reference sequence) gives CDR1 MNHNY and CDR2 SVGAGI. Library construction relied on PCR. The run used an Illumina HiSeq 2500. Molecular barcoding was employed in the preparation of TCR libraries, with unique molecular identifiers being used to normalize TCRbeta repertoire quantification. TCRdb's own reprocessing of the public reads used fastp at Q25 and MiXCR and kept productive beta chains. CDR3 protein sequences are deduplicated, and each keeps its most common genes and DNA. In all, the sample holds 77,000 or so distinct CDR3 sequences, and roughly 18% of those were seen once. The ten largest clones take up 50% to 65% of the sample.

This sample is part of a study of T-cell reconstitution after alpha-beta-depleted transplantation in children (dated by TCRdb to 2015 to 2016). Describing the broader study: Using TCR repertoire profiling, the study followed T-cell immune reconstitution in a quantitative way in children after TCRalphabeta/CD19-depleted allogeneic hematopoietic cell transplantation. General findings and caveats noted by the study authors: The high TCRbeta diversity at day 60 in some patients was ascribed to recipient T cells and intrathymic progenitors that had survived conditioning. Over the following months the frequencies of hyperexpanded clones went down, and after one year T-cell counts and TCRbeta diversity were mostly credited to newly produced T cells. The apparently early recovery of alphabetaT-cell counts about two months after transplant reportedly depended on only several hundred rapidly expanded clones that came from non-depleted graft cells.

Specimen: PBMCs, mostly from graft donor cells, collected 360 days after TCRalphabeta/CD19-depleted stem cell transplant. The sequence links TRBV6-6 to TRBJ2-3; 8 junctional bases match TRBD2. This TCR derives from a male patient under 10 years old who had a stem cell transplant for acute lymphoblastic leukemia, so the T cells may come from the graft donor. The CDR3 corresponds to CASSRAGGHGQYF. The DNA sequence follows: TGTGCCAGCTCCCGGGCGGGAGGCCATGGGCAGTATTTT.